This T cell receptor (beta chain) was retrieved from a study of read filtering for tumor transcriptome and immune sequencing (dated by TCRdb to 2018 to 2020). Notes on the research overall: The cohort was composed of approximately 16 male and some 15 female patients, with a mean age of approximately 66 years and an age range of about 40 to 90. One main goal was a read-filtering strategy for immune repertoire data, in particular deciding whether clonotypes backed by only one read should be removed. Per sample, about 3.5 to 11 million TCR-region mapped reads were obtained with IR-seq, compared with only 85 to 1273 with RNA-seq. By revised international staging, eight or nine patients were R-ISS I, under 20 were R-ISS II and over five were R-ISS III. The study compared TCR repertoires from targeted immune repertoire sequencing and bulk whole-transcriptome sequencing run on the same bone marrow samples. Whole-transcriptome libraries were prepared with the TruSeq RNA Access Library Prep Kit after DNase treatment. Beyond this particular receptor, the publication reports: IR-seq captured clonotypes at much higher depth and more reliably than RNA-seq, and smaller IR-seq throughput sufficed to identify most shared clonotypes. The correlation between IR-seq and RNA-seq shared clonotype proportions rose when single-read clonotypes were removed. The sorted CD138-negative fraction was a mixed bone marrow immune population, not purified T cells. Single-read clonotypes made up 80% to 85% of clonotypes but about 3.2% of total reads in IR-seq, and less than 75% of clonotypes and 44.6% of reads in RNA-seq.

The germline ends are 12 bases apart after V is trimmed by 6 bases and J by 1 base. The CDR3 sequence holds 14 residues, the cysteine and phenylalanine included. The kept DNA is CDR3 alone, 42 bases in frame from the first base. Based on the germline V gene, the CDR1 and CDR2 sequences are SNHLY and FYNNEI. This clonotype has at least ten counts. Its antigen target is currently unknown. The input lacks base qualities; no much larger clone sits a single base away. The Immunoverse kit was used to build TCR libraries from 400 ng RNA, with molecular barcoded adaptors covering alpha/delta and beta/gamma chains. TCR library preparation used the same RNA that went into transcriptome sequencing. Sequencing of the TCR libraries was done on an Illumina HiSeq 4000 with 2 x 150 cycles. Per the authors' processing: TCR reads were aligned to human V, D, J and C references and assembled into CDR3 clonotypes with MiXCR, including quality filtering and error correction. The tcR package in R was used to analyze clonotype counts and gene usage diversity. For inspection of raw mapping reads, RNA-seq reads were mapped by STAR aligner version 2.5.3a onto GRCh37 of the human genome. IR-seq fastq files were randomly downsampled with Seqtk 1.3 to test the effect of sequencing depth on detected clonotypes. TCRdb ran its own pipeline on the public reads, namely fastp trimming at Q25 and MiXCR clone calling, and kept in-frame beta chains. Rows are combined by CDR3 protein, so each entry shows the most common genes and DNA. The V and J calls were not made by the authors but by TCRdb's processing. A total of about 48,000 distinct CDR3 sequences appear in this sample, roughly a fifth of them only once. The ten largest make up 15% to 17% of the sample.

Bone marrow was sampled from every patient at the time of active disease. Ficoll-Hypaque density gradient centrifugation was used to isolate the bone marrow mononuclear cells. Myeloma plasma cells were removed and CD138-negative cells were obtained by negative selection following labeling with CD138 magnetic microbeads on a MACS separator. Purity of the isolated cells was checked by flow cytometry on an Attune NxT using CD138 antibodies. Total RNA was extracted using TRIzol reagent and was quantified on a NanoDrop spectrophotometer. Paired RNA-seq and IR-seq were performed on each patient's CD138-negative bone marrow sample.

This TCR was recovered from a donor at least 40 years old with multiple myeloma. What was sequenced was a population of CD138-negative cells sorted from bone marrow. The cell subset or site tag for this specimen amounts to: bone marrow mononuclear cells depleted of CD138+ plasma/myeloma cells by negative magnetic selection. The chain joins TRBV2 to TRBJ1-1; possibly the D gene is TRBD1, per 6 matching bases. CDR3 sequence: CASRIRGGNTEAFF. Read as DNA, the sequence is TGTGCCAGCAGGATCAGGGGAGGGAACACTGAAGCTTTCTTT.